The text below deals with one T cell receptor beta chain. This entry is derived from a study of cytomegalovirus exposure and HLA in healthy donors. In the PCR, 60 Vbeta and 13 Jbeta primers were used. Generated by immunoSEQ multiplex PCR, the TCRdb table keeps only in-frame clones and is missing some. In the table there are approximately 120,000 clones, less than 80% of which are singletons. The CDR3 covers 15 residues. V lost 2 bases, J lost 7 bases, and 12 bases lay in between. The germline V gene has CDR1 MRHNA and CDR2 SNTAGT. The sample was PBMCs. The V call is TRBV6-4, the J call TRBJ1-6; D is perhaps TRBD1 (5 bases). The clonotype was recovered from a man between 50 and 59 years old in good health and CMV-seronegative. CDR3 loop: CASSDGQGWNSPLHF. The CDR3 coding sequence is TGTGCCAGCAGTGACGGGCAGGGTTGGAATTCACCCCTCCACTTT.